The subject of this entry is one T cell receptor beta chain. The V end was cut by 3 bases, the J end by 5 bases, with 14 bases between. The germline gives CDR1 MDHEN, CDR2 SYDVKM. The CDR3 has 15 residues. This table comes from immunoSEQ multiplex PCR, and its TCRdb copy is limited to in-frame clones, with some not included. The sample has approximately 260,000 clones, 75% to 95% seen once. This sample is part of a study of blood T cell repertoires in COVID-19. The receptor was isolated from a young woman who had recovered from COVID-19. Sample: PBMCs or T cells enriched from blood (not recorded which). This chain links TRBV28 with TRBJ1-5, with a weak D call TRBD1 (6 bases). CDR3 nucleotide sequence: TGTGCCAGCAGTTTCCCAGGGGCGCGGTATCAGCCCCAGCATTTT. As protein: CASSFPGARYQPQHF.